A single sample is the source of the 26 T cell receptor beta chains below, sequenced in a study of cytomegalovirus exposure and HLA in healthy donors. The PCR was carried out with 60 Vbeta primers and 13 Jbeta primers. Repertoires were generated with immunoSEQ multiplex PCR, while TCRdb's copy carries only in-frame clones and drops some. The data hold 130,000 or so clones, with approximately 72% observed a single time. The sample comprised PBMCs. The receptors derive from a woman aged 45-59 years in good health and CMV-seropositive.

Remarks on this clone: The junction does not match germline at one end; this may be a read error. The chain combines TRBV7-9 with TRBJ2-1, with 8 bases that match TRBD2. This CDR3 region has 15 residues. In germline, CDR1 is SEHNR, CDR2 FQNEAQ (reference sequence). CDR3 sequence: CSSSLALAVYNEQFF. The CDR3 nucleotides read TGTTCCAGCAGCTTAGCACTAGCGGTCTACAATGAGCAGTTCTTC.

The chain has TRBV7-9 and TRBJ2-1; 8 bases agree with TRBD1. The CDR3 covers 15 residues. CDR1 is SEHNR, CDR2 FQNEAQ, per germline (reference sequence). The trim removed 7 bases at V and 8 bases at J, leaving 13 bases unmatched. The CDR3 reads CASTTAGGGEDEQFF. The DNA of the CDR3 is TGTGCCAGCACCACCGCAGGGGGCGGGGAAGATGAGCAGTTCTTC.

The chain joins TRBV28 to TRBJ1-5, with TRBD1 matching over 7 bases. From germline, CDR1 is MDHEN and CDR2 SYDVKM. The trim removed 4 bases at V and 2 bases at J, leaving 11 bases unmatched. CDR3 length: 17 amino acids. The CDR3 DNA reads TGTGCCAGCAGTTCCGAACGACAGGGATGGGGCAATCAGCCCCAGCATTTT. Residues: CASSSERQGWGNQPQHF.

The chain combines TRBV5-1 with TRBJ2-1, with 7 nucleotides matching TRBD2. Germline V gene data show CDR1 as SGHRS and CDR2 as YFSETQ. The V and J ends lost 4 bases and 3 bases, in that order; junction bases with no gene match: 7. The CDR3 consists of 15 residues. CDR3 nucleotide sequence: TGCGCCAGCAGCCGGGACTACCCAGACTACAATGAGCAGTTCTTC. Protein: CASSRDYPDYNEQFF.

J is TRBJ1-2 and V is TRBV2; TRBD1 agrees at 12 bases. CDR3 length: 16 residues. Germline assignment: CDR1 SNHLY and CDR2 FYNNEI. V shed 6 bases and J 4 bases; nucleotides not matched to a gene: 9. The CDR3 is CASRGTGGARGYGYTF. The CDR3 DNA follows: TGTGCCAGCAGGGGGACAGGGGGCGCGCGGGGCTATGGCTACACCTTC. The whole variable domain, remainder taken from reference TRBV2 and TRBJ1-2, is EPEVTQTPSHQVTQMGQEVILRCVPISNHLYFYWYRQILGQKVEFLVSFYNNEISEKSEIFDDQFSVERPDGSNFTLKIRSTKLEDSAMYFCASRGTGGARGYGYTFGSGTRLTVV.

This sequence joins TRBV6-5 and TRBJ1-3; possible D gene TRBD1, 5 bases. V dropped 5 bases and J dropped 1 base, with 9 bases sitting between them. The CDR3 has 14 amino acids. Germline V lookup: CDR1 MNHEY, CDR2 SVGAGI. CDR3 residues: CASSPGVSGNTIYF. For the CDR3, the DNA is TGTGCCAGCAGTCCGGGGGTTTCTGGAAACACCATATATTTT.

This clone came up a few times. This chain joins TRBV10-3 and TRBJ2-7, with D perhaps TRBD1 (5 bases). CDR3 length: 14 residues. The germline V gene encodes CDR1 ENHRY and CDR2 SYGVKD. Trimming cost V 4 bases and J 0 bases, with 10 bases left between them. The CDR3 nucleotides read TGTGCCATCAGTGGGGCAGGGATCTCCTACGAGCAGTACTTC. Its translation is CAISGAGISYEQYF.

This chain links TRBV4-2 with TRBJ2-1, with TRBD2 identical over 11 bases. J was trimmed by 6 bases and V by 3 bases; bases with no gene match: 10. The germline V gene encodes CDR1 LGHNA and CDR2 YNFKEQ. This CDR3 has 17 amino acids. Here the CDR3 DNA reads TGTGCCAGCAGCCAGGACTTTAGCGGGAGGGCCCTCAATGAGCAGTTCTTC. Its protein is CASSQDFSGRALNEQFF.

V gene TRBV4-2 combines with J gene TRBJ2-5, with TRBD2 identical over 8 bases. The V gene end was trimmed by 3 bases and the J gene end by 5 bases; junction bases not matched to a gene: 14. In germline, CDR1 is LGHNA, CDR2 YNFKEQ. The CDR3 loop spans 17 amino acids. For the CDR3, the DNA is TGTGCCAGCAGCCATGCCCGAGGCGGGGGGCCAAGGGAGACCCAGTACTTC. Protein sequence: CASSHARGGGPRETQYF.

The V gene is TRBV5-1, the J gene TRBJ2-2; TRBD2 matches at 7 bases. Germline lookup yields CDR1 SGHRS and CDR2 YFSETQ. The CDR3 length is 15 residues. The V gene end was trimmed by 0 bases and the J gene end by 1 base; junction bases not matched to a gene: 0. The CDR3 sequence: CASSLVAGNTGELFF. The CDR3 DNA reads as TGCGCCAGCAGCTTGGTAGCGGGGAACACCGGGGAGCTGTTTTTT.

This clone occurred a few times. This chain connects TRBV28 to TRBJ2-5; 10 bases map to TRBD2. The V segment lost 3 bases and the J segment 5 bases; nucleotides outside the gene matches: 3. Germline CDR1 reads MDHEN; CDR2 reads SYDVKM. The CDR3 extends over 14 amino acids. CDR3 DNA: TGTGCCAGCAGTTTCCTAGCGGGAGCGGAGACCCAGTACTTC. The encoded protein is CASSFLAGAETQYF.

This clone turned up a few times. The chain recombines TRBV28 with TRBJ1-1, with 10 bases lining up with TRBD1. CDR1 and CDR2 from the germline V gene are MDHEN and SYDVKM. The CDR3 extends over 12 amino acids. V gave up 8 bases and J gave up 7 bases; unmatched junction bases: 4. CDR3 in DNA: TGTGCCAGCGACAGGGGGCTGGGTGAAGCTTTCTTT. The encoded protein is CASDRGLGEAFF.

The chain has TRBV15 and TRBJ2-2; TRBD2 matches 8 bases. The CDR3 is 16 amino acids. CDR1 LNHNV and CDR2 YYDKDF come from the germline V gene (reference sequence). Losses at the gene ends were 5 bases for V and 8 bases for J; bases not matched to a gene: 13. The CDR3 loop is CATSLGLAYLAGELFF. CDR3 nucleotides: TGTGCCACCAGCTTAGGACTAGCATATCTAGCAGGGGAGCTGTTTTTT.

This chain uses TRBV29-1 with TRBJ1-5; 8 nucleotides match TRBD1. The CDR3 consists of 16 residues. V lost 6 bases and J lost 2; bases outside the gene matches: 12. In germline, CDR1 is SQVTM, CDR2 ANQGSEA. As DNA, the CDR3 is TGCAGCGTGGCGGACAGGGTAAGTTCGGGCAATCAGCCCCAGCATTTT. It codes for CSVADRVSSGNQPQHF.

The genes are TRBV29-1 and TRBJ1-1; TRBD1 matches 8 bases. Germline CDR1 is SQVTM and CDR2 is ANQGSEA. The V segment lost 4 bases and the J segment 5 bases; nucleotides outside the gene matches: 6. The CDR3 spans 13 residues. Written as DNA, the CDR3 is TGCAGCGTTGTCCCAGGGGGCAAGACTGAAGCTTTCTTT. It specifies CSVVPGGKTEAFF.

The J gene is TRBJ2-1, the V gene TRBV27; D might be TRBD2 (5 bases). Germline V gene lookup returns CDR1 MNHEY and CDR2 SMNVEV (reference sequence). The CDR3 runs to 17 residues. V lost 6 bases and J 3 bases, leaving 21 bases between the germline ends. In DNA form, the CDR3 reads TGTGCCAGCAGCCCCTACCGAGGGAGCGGCTTCTACAATGAGCAGTTCTTC. As protein: CASSPYRGSGFYNEQFF.

This clone was observed a handful of times. V usage is TRBV6-6 and J usage is TRBJ1-5; perhaps TRBD1 as D (5 bases). Germline-derived CDR1 and CDR2 are MNHNY and SVGAGI (reference sequence). V lost 0 bases, J lost 2 bases, and 8 bases lay in between. The CDR3 spans 15 residues. Here the CDR3 DNA reads TGTGCCAGCAGTTACTCGACAGATGGCAATCAGCCCCAGCATTTT. It translates to CASSYSTDGNQPQHF.

CDR3 region: CASSVQPDGVSYNEQFF. The CDR3 DNA is TGTGCCAGCAGCGTCCAACCGGACGGGGTTTCCTACAATGAGCAGTTCTTC. The V gene is TRBV9, the J gene TRBJ2-1, with TRBD2 as a possible D gene (5 bases). This CDR3 spans 17 amino acids. The V gene's germline CDR1 is SGDLS and CDR2 YYNGEE. V lost 2 bases and J lost 1, with 16 bases in between.

The table lists this clone with a few counts. The CDR3 nucleotides are TGTGCCAGCAGCCGGGACTTGTACAATGAGCAGTTCTTC. Protein sequence: CASSRDLYNEQFF. The genes are TRBV14 and TRBJ2-1, with D possibly being TRBD2 (6 bases). The CDR3 is made up of 13 amino acids. V was shortened by 4 bases and J by 4 bases, with 8 bases between the two germline ends. Per the germline V gene, CDR1 is SGHDN and CDR2 is FVKESK. The entire variable domain, with the rest obtained from reference TRBV14 and TRBJ2-1, is as follows: EAGVTQFPSHSVIEKGQTVTLRCDPISGHDNLYWYRRVMGKEIKFLLHFVKESKQDESGMPNNRFLAERTGGTYSTLKVQPAELEDSGVYFCASSRDLYNEQFFGPGTRLTVL.

The chain links TRBV11-2 to TRBJ2-5; D is perhaps TRBD2 (6 bases). This CDR3 is built from 13 residues. Trimming removed 2 bases at V and 5 bases at J, with 9 bases between. In germline, CDR1 is SGHAT, CDR2 FQNNGV. In nucleotides, the CDR3 is TGTGCCAGCAGCTTACCGGGGGTCGAGACCCAGTACTTC. Translating gives CASSLPGVETQYF.

The chain couples TRBV18 to TRBJ1-1; the D gene is possibly TRBD1 (5 bases). This CDR3 is built from 14 residues. V was trimmed by 4 bases and J by 0 bases, leaving 9 bases between them. Germline assignment: CDR1 KGHSH and CDR2 LQKENI. CDR3 bases: TGTGCCAGCTCACAGGGGAGGATGAACACTGAAGCTTTCTTT. Residues: CASSQGRMNTEAFF.

The V gene is TRBV7-8, the J gene TRBJ1-1, with D tentatively TRBD1 (5 bases). The CDR3 length is 15 residues. Germline lookup yields CDR1 SGHVS and CDR2 FQNEAQ. Trimming took 1 base from V and 6 from J, leaving 15 bases between them. The CDR3 region is CASSLVWQGISEAFF. CDR3 DNA sequence: TGTGCCAGCAGCTTAGTATGGCAGGGTATATCTGAAGCTTTCTTT.

This sequence joins TRBV5-1 and TRBJ1-1, with D uncertain. This CDR3 is built from 14 residues. Looked up from germline, CDR1 is SGHRS and CDR2 is YFSETQ. The germline V and J ends were trimmed by 2 bases and 2 bases, with 10 bases remaining between them. The CDR3 is CASSFTRGNTEAFF. The CDR3 region has the DNA TGCGCCAGCAGCTTTACACGGGGTAACACTGAAGCTTTCTTT.

This chain joins TRBV11-2 and TRBJ2-7; D unclear. The V and J ends lost 3 bases and 4 bases respectively, with 4 bases between them. The CDR3 covers 11 residues. CDR1 and CDR2 (germline): SGHAT, FQNNGV. This CDR3 is CASSFQYEQYF. As DNA, the CDR3 is TGTGCCAGCAGCTTTCAGTACGAGCAGTACTTC.

This clone has just a few counts. V usage is TRBV14 and J usage is TRBJ1-5, with 9 nucleotides matching TRBD1. The CDR3 runs to 19 residues. V lost 1 base, J lost 2 bases, and 12 bases stayed unmatched. CDR1 is SGHDN and CDR2 is FVKESK in the germline V gene. The CDR3 region has the DNA TGTGCCAGCAGCCAAGTAAGGGCCAGACGGGACAGGGGCAATCAGCCCCAGCATTTT. Translated, it gives CASSQVRARRDRGNQPQHF.

This chain links TRBV7-2 with TRBJ1-1, with D tentatively TRBD1 (6 bases). This CDR3 has 13 residues. Germline V gene sequence: CDR1 SGHTA, CDR2 FQGNSA. Deletions cut 5 bases from V and 4 bases from J, with 11 bases between. The CDR3: CASSLQGTTEAFF. The CDR3 bases are TGTGCCAGCAGCCTCCAGGGGACCACTGAAGCTTTCTTT.